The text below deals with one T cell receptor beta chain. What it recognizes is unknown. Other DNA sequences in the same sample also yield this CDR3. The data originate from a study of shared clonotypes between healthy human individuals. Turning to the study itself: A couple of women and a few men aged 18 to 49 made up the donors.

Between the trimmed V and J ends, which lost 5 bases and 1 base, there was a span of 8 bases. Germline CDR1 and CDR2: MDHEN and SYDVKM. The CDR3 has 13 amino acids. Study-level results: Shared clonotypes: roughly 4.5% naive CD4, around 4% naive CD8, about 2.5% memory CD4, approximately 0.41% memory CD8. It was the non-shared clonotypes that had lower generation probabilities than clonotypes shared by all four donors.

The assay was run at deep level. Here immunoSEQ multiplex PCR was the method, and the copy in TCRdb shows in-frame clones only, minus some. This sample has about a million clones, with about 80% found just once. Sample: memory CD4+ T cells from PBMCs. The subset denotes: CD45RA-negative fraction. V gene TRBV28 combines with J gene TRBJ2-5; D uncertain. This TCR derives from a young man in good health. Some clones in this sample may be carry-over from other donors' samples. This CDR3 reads CASSRQIQETQYF. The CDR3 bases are TGTGCCAGCAGTCGACAAATCCAAGAGACCCAGTACTTC.